The 13 T cell receptor beta chains in this list originate from one sample, sequenced in a study of PD-1 blockade in classical Hodgkin lymphoma. Each patient's relapse followed autologous stem cell transplantation, and brentuximab vedotin exposure varied. Magnetic negative selection isolated CD8+ T cells from thawed PBMCs. Method: immunoSEQ multiplex PCR; TCRdb's copy keeps in-frame clones and lacks some. Found here are approximately 3,000 clones, 71% of them singletons; the top ten hold more than 60%. The material sequenced was CD8+ T cells from blood, taken at baseline. The receptors were gathered from a human donor with classical Hodgkin lymphoma.

The gene calls are TRBV7-9 and TRBJ1-6; D gene uncertain. Trimming shortened V by 5 bases and J by 7 bases, and 21 bases separated the two germline ends. The germline CDR1 and CDR2 sequences are SEHNR and FQNEAQ (reference sequence). The CDR3 extends over 17 amino acids. CDR3: CASSPSSRLEGNSPLHF. In DNA form, the CDR3 reads TGTGCCAGCAGCCCATCCTCCCGTCTTGAGGGCAATTCACCCCTCCACTTT.

This clone qualifies as medium-sized (0.01 to 0.1%). V usage is TRBV19 and J usage is TRBJ1-2, with TRBD1 matching 9 bases. J was trimmed by 4 bases and V by 5 bases; bases with no gene match: 5. Germline CDR1 LNHDA, CDR2 SQIVND (reference sequence). The CDR3 runs 14 residues. The CDR3 DNA reads TGTGCCAGTAGTGACGGGACAGGGACCTATGGCTACACCTTC. Encoded protein: CASSDGTGTYGYTF.

The chain carries TRBV27 and TRBJ1-5, with no clear D. The CDR3 length is 14 residues. The V end was cut by 3 bases, the J end by 3 bases, with 9 bases between. CDR1 MNHEY and CDR2 SMNVEV come from the germline V gene (reference sequence). CDR3 bases: TGTGCCAGCAGTTTTGTAGGATACAATCAGCCCCAGCATTTT. It yields the protein CASSFVGYNQPQHF.

The chain recombines TRBV11-2 with TRBJ2-5; D might be TRBD2 (7 bases). CDR1 and CDR2 (germline): SGHAT, FQNNGV. Trimming removed 1 base from V and 4 bases from J, with 13 bases in between. The CDR3 is 15 amino acids. In DNA, the CDR3 is TGTGCCAGCAGCTTAGCGGGGGGCCCACTAGAGACCCAGTACTTC. This translates into CASSLAGGPLETQYF.

This chain connects TRBV30 to TRBJ2-5; no clear D gene. The CDR3 loop spans 12 amino acids. V gave up 3 bases and J gave up 2 bases, with 7 bases separating them. Germline CDR1 reads GTSNPN; CDR2 reads SVGIG (reference sequence). CDR3 bases: TGTGCCTGGAGCCCCATACAAGAGACCCAGTACTTC. The encoded protein is CAWSPIQETQYF. Drawing the rest from reference TRBV30 and TRBJ2-5, the complete variable domain is SQTIHQWPATLVQPVGSPLSLECTVEGTSNPNLYWYRQAAGRGLQLLFYSVGIGQISSEVPQNLSASRPQDRQFILSSKKLLLSDSGFYLCAWSPIQETQYFGPGTRLLVL.

This clone turned up a few times. The chain has TRBV11-1 and TRBJ1-2; no reliable D call. Deletions cut 0 bases from V and 6 bases from J, with 8 bases between. Germline assignment: CDR1 SGHAT and CDR2 FQDESV (reference sequence). The CDR3 runs to 13 residues. The CDR3 sequence is CASSLALGNGYTF. The CDR3, as DNA: TGTGCCAGCAGCTTAGCGTTGGGAAATGGCTACACCTTC.

The chain has TRBV7-8 and TRBJ1-1; tentatively, D is TRBD1 (6 bases). CDR1 is SGHVS and CDR2 is FQNEAQ in the germline V gene. This CDR3 contains 15 residues. Trimming removed 5 bases from V and 1 base from J, with 14 bases in between. CDR3 sequence: CASSDPDRQNTEAFF. In DNA, the CDR3 is TGTGCCAGCAGCGATCCCGACAGGCAGAACACTGAAGCTTTCTTT.

This rearrangement joins TRBV7-8 to TRBJ2-7; TRBD2 matches 7 bases. The CDR3 has 16 residues. V gave up 1 base and J gave up 4 bases; unmatched junction bases: 10. The V gene's germline CDR1 is SGHVS and CDR2 FQNEAQ. The CDR3 region is CASSLVLAGEWYEQYF. CDR3 in DNA: TGTGCCAGCAGCTTAGTTTTGGCGGGGGAATGGTACGAGCAGTACTTC.

This chain connects TRBV4-3 to TRBJ1-4; weak D call: TRBD1 (5 bases). This CDR3 comprises 19 residues. Germline V gene data show CDR1 as LGHNA and CDR2 as YSLEER. Trimming left V 2 bases short and J 0 bases short, with 19 bases between. The CDR3 nucleotides are TGCGCCAGCAGCCAACAAGGGACTGCTCGCACCGCAACTAATGAAAAACTGTTTTTT. Residues: CASSQQGTARTATNEKLFF.

This clone was detected only once. In DNA, the CDR3 is TGTGCCAGCAGCAGGGACGGGTACCAAGAGACCCAGTACTTC. This gives the protein CASSRDGYQETQYF. The rearrangement joins TRBV5-4 to TRBJ2-5; D could derive from TRBD1 or TRBD2 (5 bases each). This CDR3 is built from 14 residues. Trimming stripped 4 bases from V and 0 bases from J, with 10 bases between. CDR1 is SGHNT, CDR2 YYREEE, per germline (reference sequence).

V usage is TRBV14 and J usage is TRBJ2-7; D is unclear. Germline V lookup: CDR1 SGHDN, CDR2 FVKESK. This CDR3 is built from 12 residues. V lost 2 bases and J lost 4, with 6 bases in between. The CDR3 here is CASSQTAYEQYF. The CDR3 coding sequence is TGTGCCAGCAGCCAAACCGCATACGAGCAGTACTTC. Using reference TRBV14 and TRBJ2-7 for the parts outside the CDR3, the full variable domain is EAGVTQFPSHSVIEKGQTVTLRCDPISGHDNLYWYRRVMGKEIKFLLHFVKESKQDESGMPNNRFLAERTGGTYSTLKVQPAELEDSGVYFCASSQTAYEQYFGPGTRLTVT.

In its sample, this clone is medium-sized. This chain links TRBV5-1 with TRBJ2-7; 7 bases agree with TRBD2. Germline V gene sequence: CDR1 SGHRS, CDR2 YFSETQ. V gave up 4 bases and J gave up 7 bases; unmatched junction bases: 14. CDR3 length equals 15 residues. The DNA for the CDR3 is TGCGCCAGCAGCCCACTAGGCGGGGAAGCGGGAGAGCAGTACTTC. This codes for CASSPLGGEAGEQYF.

The chain employs TRBV19 and TRBJ1-1; no clear D gene. V was clipped by 6 bases and J by 1 base, with 12 bases between them. This CDR3 contains 14 residues. CDR1 LNHDA and CDR2 SQIVND come from the germline V gene (reference sequence). CDR3 sequence (DNA): TGTGCCAGTAGGGCGGGAGGGAGGAACACTGAAGCTTTCTTT. Its translation is CASRAGGRNTEAFF.